This is a list of T cell receptor beta chains from one sample in a study of T cell responses to AZD1222 COVID-19 vaccine. The repertoire was sequenced with immunoSEQ multiplex PCR; TCRdb's copy has only in-frame clones and lacks some. Found here are more than 100,000 clones, 85% of them singletons; the top ten hold about 7.9%. The input for sequencing was peripheral blood, taken 28 days after the second dose of the MenACWY control vaccine. These receptors all stem from an adult who received the MenACWY meningococcal vaccine as a control. Both conserved end residues are part of each CDR3. The D gene is left open where the match is weak. Clone sizes are given selectively: once, few, many, or a class where the clone is expanded.

J gene: TRBJ2-7
clone size: .
D gene: TRBD2
V gene: TRBV15
CDR3 DNA: TGTGCCACCAGCGAGGATAAGACTAGCGGGAGTTCCTACGAGCAGTACTTC
CDR3 protein: CATSEDKTSGSSYEQYF

J gene: TRBJ2-5
clone size: .
D gene: .
V gene: TRBV4-1
CDR3 DNA: TGCGCCAGCAGCCAAGAGGAACTAGTGGCGGAGACCCAGTACTTC
CDR3 protein: CASSQEELVAETQYF

J gene: TRBJ2-3
clone size: .
D gene: .
V gene: TRBV24-1
CDR3 DNA: TGTGCCACCAGTGCTGGGGCTCGGGCAGATACGCAGTATTTT
CDR3 protein: CATSAGARADTQYF

J gene: TRBJ2-1
clone size: .
D gene: TRBD2
V gene: TRBV7-2
CDR3 DNA: TGTGCCAGCAGCTTAGAGCTAGCGGATTACAATGAGCAGTTCTTC
CDR3 protein: CASSLELADYNEQFF

J gene: TRBJ1-2
clone size: .
D gene: .
V gene: TRBV24-1
CDR3 DNA: TGTGCCACCAGTGATTCCTCCGACACCCCGGGCTATGGCTACACCTTC
CDR3 protein: CATSDSSDTPGYGYTF

J gene: TRBJ1-2
clone size: few
D gene: .
V gene: TRBV4-3
CDR3 DNA: TGCGCCAGCAGCCAAGGAGTCGGCGGCTACACCTTC
CDR3 protein: CASSQGVGGYTF

J gene: TRBJ2-2
clone size: .
D gene: .
V gene: TRBV6-4
CDR3 DNA: TGTGCCAGCAGTCAGGGATTATCCGGGGAGCTGTTTTTT
CDR3 protein: CASSQGLSGELFF

J gene: TRBJ1-3
clone size: .
D gene: .
V gene: TRBV11-1
CDR3 DNA: TGTGCCAGCAGCCGAGACCGAAGAAACACCATATATTTT
CDR3 protein: CASSRDRRNTIYF

J gene: TRBJ2-1
clone size: .
D gene: TRBD1
V gene: TRBV7-7
CDR3 DNA: TGTGCCAGCAGCTTAGCCCAGGGGGATAGCAATGAGCAGTTCTTC
CDR3 protein: CASSLAQGDSNEQFF

J gene: TRBJ1-2
clone size: few
D gene: TRBD1
V gene: TRBV7-2
CDR3 DNA: TGTGCCAGCAGCTTCCACAGGGGGGCGGGCGGCTACACCTTC
CDR3 protein: CASSFHRGAGGYTF

J gene: TRBJ2-1
clone size: .
D gene: .
V gene: TRBV21-1
CDR3 DNA: .
CDR3 protein: CASSWGQGSDEQFF

J gene: TRBJ1-5
clone size: .
D gene: .
V gene: TRBV3-1/TRBV3-2
CDR3 DNA: TGTGCCAGCAGCCACACGGGAGGCAATCAGCCCCAGCATTTT
CDR3 protein: CASSHTGGNQPQHF

J gene: TRBJ2-5
clone size: .
D gene: .
V gene: TRBV7-6
CDR3 DNA: TGTGCCAGCAGCTTACCGAGGGTTGCGGAGACCCAGTACTTC
CDR3 protein: CASSLPRVAETQYF

J gene: TRBJ1-2
clone size: .
D gene: .
V gene: TRBV5-1
CDR3 DNA: TGCGCCAGCAGCTTGTTCTCGGGGCCTAACTATGGCTACACCTTC
CDR3 protein: CASSLFSGPNYGYTF

J gene: TRBJ1-2
clone size: .
D gene: .
V gene: TRBV15
CDR3 DNA: TGTGCCACCAGCAGAGGAGCCGAGGGGAGGGTTGGCTACACCTTC
CDR3 protein: CATSRGAEGRVGYTF

J gene: TRBJ1-5
clone size: .
D gene: TRBD1
V gene: TRBV15
CDR3 DNA: TGTGCCACCAGCACTCCACAGGGGGCGCGGAGCAATCAGCCCCAGCATTTT
CDR3 protein: CATSTPQGARSNQPQHF

J gene: TRBJ1-1
clone size: .
D gene: .
V gene: TRBV6-6
CDR3 DNA: TGTGCCAGCAGGGCCAGGGATGACACTGAAGCTTTCTTT
CDR3 protein: CASRARDDTEAFF

J gene: TRBJ2-7
clone size: .
D gene: TRBD2
V gene: TRBV7-2
CDR3 DNA: TGTGCCAGCAGCAGGGTAGGACTAGCAGCAACCTACGAGCAGTACTTC
CDR3 protein: CASSRVGLAATYEQYF

J gene: TRBJ2-5
clone size: .
D gene: TRBD1
V gene: TRBV24-1
CDR3 DNA: TGTGCCACCAGTGATTTGCTACAGGGGGAAGGCCAAGAGACCCAGTACTTC
CDR3 protein: CATSDLLQGEGQETQYF

J gene: TRBJ2-7
clone size: few
D gene: .
V gene: TRBV15
CDR3 DNA: TGTGCCACCAGCAGAGCGGGCTACGAGCAGTACTTC
CDR3 protein: CATSRAGYEQYF

J gene: TRBJ1-2
clone size: .
D gene: .
V gene: TRBV11-2
CDR3 DNA: TGTGCCAGCAGCTTAATGGGCAATGGCTACACCTTC
CDR3 protein: CASSLMGNGYTF

J gene: TRBJ1-2
clone size: few
D gene: .
V gene: TRBV4-2
CDR3 DNA: TGTGCCAGCAGCCAAGATCCGGGAACGGGACGGAACTATGGCTACACCTTC
CDR3 protein: CASSQDPGTGRNYGYTF

J gene: TRBJ2-6
clone size: .
D gene: .
V gene: TRBV4-3
CDR3 DNA: TGCGCCAGCAGCCAAGATCGGCGGCCCTCTGGGGCCAACGTCCTGACTTTC
CDR3 protein: CASSQDRRPSGANVLTF

J gene: TRBJ1-4
clone size: .
D gene: .
V gene: TRBV18
CDR3 DNA: TGTGCCAGCTCACCCTCTGGGGGGAATGAAAAACTGTTTTTT
CDR3 protein: CASSPSGGNEKLFF

J gene: TRBJ1-1
clone size: .
D gene: TRBD1
V gene: TRBV3-1/TRBV3-2
CDR3 DNA: TGTGCCAGCAGCCAAGTGAGGACAGGGGGCGAAACTGAAGCTTTCTTT
CDR3 protein: CASSQVRTGGETEAFF

J gene: TRBJ2-5
clone size: .
D gene: .
V gene: TRBV29-1
CDR3 DNA: TGCAGCGTTGAAGAGCGCCCGAGGGAGACCCAGTACTTC
CDR3 protein: CSVEERPRETQYF

J gene: TRBJ1-3
clone size: .
D gene: .
V gene: TRBV12-2
CDR3 DNA: TGTGCAAGTCGCGAGGACAGGGACCTCCCTGGAAACACCATATATTTT
CDR3 protein: CASREDRDLPGNTIYF

J gene: TRBJ1-1
clone size: .
D gene: .
V gene: TRBV19
CDR3 DNA: TGTGCCAGTAGTCCCACCGACCTGAACACTGAAGCTTTCTTT
CDR3 protein: CASSPTDLNTEAFF

J gene: TRBJ1-6
clone size: .
D gene: TRBD1
V gene: TRBV28
CDR3 DNA: TGTGCCAGCAGTTTAGGACAGGATTCACCCCTCCACTTT
CDR3 protein: CASSLGQDSPLHF

J gene: TRBJ2-7
clone size: .
D gene: .
V gene: TRBV4-1
CDR3 DNA: TGCGCCAGCAGCCAAGCCGCTAAAAGGGGCTCGGGGGAGCAGTACTTC
CDR3 protein: CASSQAAKRGSGEQYF

J gene: TRBJ2-2
clone size: few
D gene: TRBD1
V gene: TRBV5-1
CDR3 DNA: TGCGCCAGCAGCAAGGCGGACAGGCTATTGATCGGGGAGCTGTTTTTT
CDR3 protein: CASSKADRLLIGELFF

J gene: TRBJ2-7
clone size: .
D gene: .
V gene: TRBV10-3
CDR3 DNA: TGTGCCATCAGTGCACGGGAGCCTACCTACGAGCAGTACTTC
CDR3 protein: CAISAREPTYEQYF

J gene: TRBJ2-2
clone size: .
D gene: .
V gene: TRBV21-1
CDR3 DNA: TGTGCCAGCGAAAGACAGGGGCCCTCCGGGGAGCTGTTTTTT
CDR3 protein: CASERQGPSGELFF

J gene: TRBJ1-2
clone size: .
D gene: .
V gene: TRBV12-3/TRBV12-4
CDR3 DNA: TGTGTAATACGGGACGGAAACTATGGCTACACCTTC
CDR3 protein: CVIRDGNYGYTF

J gene: TRBJ1-2
clone size: .
D gene: .
V gene: TRBV10-3
CDR3 DNA: TGTGCCATCGGACAGCGCGACCACGGCTACACCTTC
CDR3 protein: CAIGQRDHGYTF

J gene: TRBJ1-6
clone size: .
D gene: TRBD1
V gene: TRBV14
CDR3 DNA: TGTGCCAGCAGCCTGACAGGGGGAGGTAATTCACCCCTCCACTTT
CDR3 protein: CASSLTGGGNSPLHF

J gene: TRBJ2-5
clone size: few
D gene: .
V gene: TRBV6-4
CDR3 DNA: TGTGCCAGCAGCCCAAACCCCGGGAGCCAAGAGACCCAGTACTTC
CDR3 protein: CASSPNPGSQETQYF

J gene: TRBJ1-6
clone size: few
D gene: .
V gene: TRBV27
CDR3 DNA: TGTGCCAGCGCTATGGGCCTGAGCTCCTATAATTCACCCCTCCACTTT
CDR3 protein: CASAMGLSSYNSPLHF

J gene: TRBJ2-2
clone size: .
D gene: TRBD2
V gene: TRBV6-2/TRBV6-3
CDR3 DNA: TGTGCCAGCAGTTACGCCGCGGCGGGGGGGAACACCGGGGAGCTGTTTTTT
CDR3 protein: CASSYAAAGGNTGELFF

J gene: TRBJ1-1
clone size: .
D gene: .
V gene: TRBV6-5
CDR3 DNA: TGTGCCAGCAGTTATATGAACACTGAAGCTTTCTTT
CDR3 protein: CASSYMNTEAFF

J gene: TRBJ2-5
clone size: .
D gene: TRBD2
V gene: TRBV7-7
CDR3 DNA: TGTGCTAGCAGCTTAGCGGGTTTGTCGGAGAAAGAGACCCAGTACTTC
CDR3 protein: CASSLAGLSEKETQYF

J gene: TRBJ1-1
clone size: .
D gene: TRBD1
V gene: TRBV7-3
CDR3 DNA: TGTGCCAGCAGCCTAGGACAGGGGACTGAAGCTTTCTTT
CDR3 protein: CASSLGQGTEAFF

J gene: TRBJ2-5
clone size: .
D gene: .
V gene: TRBV27
CDR3 DNA: TGTGCCAGCAGTTTTACTGGCCTTGGGGAGACCCAGTACTTC
CDR3 protein: CASSFTGLGETQYF

J gene: TRBJ2-2
clone size: .
D gene: .
V gene: TRBV6-5
CDR3 DNA: TGTGCCAGCAGTTACTACAGGACTTTCACCGGGGAGCTGTTTTTT
CDR3 protein: CASSYYRTFTGELFF

J gene: TRBJ2-7
clone size: .
D gene: TRBD1
V gene: TRBV15
CDR3 DNA: TGTGCCACCAGCAGCCCCACGGGACAGGGGGGTTCCTACGAGCAGTACTTC
CDR3 protein: CATSSPTGQGGSYEQYF

J gene: TRBJ1-2
clone size: .
D gene: TRBD1
V gene: TRBV9
CDR3 DNA: TGTGCCAGCAGCTCGGGACAGGGACAATACTGGAACTATGGCTACACCTTC
CDR3 protein: CASSSGQGQYWNYGYTF

J gene: TRBJ1-2
clone size: .
D gene: TRBD1
V gene: TRBV5-1
CDR3 DNA: TGCGCCAGCAGCTTCGGGGGTTCAGGGGGTGGTAACTATGGCTACACCTTC
CDR3 protein: CASSFGGSGGGNYGYTF

J gene: TRBJ2-7
clone size: .
D gene: TRBD2
V gene: TRBV7-2
CDR3 DNA: TGTGCCAGCAGCTACAGCCGGGGGGGGAGTAGGGAGCAGTACTTC
CDR3 protein: CASSYSRGGSREQYF